This T cell receptor (beta chain) was sequenced for a study of regulatory T cells in long-lasting Graves disease. Study in general: More than 5 years of antithyroid drugs with positive TSH receptor antibodies defined persistent Graves' disease. Whole-study findings and limits: Favored gene segments in persistent disease were TRBV28, TRBJ1-2 and TRBJ2-5. Persistent patients had a count of shared public clonotypes (around 2,700) that exceeded that of new patients (approximately 1,000).

This clonotype has a handful of counts. Its antigen remains unidentified. V lost 5 bases and J lost 6, with 14 bases in between. The CDR3 has 14 residues. Germline values: CDR1 SGHKS, CDR2 YYEKEE (reference sequence). Time point in this sample: persistent/refractory GD, antithyroid drugs over 5 years with positive TRAb. PBMC RNA was the source of the TCR library. The guidelines of the American Thyroid Association were the basis for diagnosing Graves' disease. Building of the TCR beta libraries involved iRepertoire HTBI primers and Arm-PCR of CDR3 regions. A single record per CDR3 protein comes from TCRdb applying MiXCR to the multiplex PCR reads. The top ten hold roughly 28% of the sample, which has a few hundred thousand distinct CDR3 sequences, less than 25% seen once.

The input for sequencing was peripheral blood mononuclear cells (PBMCs), taken when the disease was refractory, from a patient treated with antithyroid drugs. The sequence derives from a female donor with Graves disease. The chain recombines TRBV5-5 with TRBJ2-2; D perhaps matches TRBD2 (6 bases). In nucleotides, the CDR3 is TGTGCCAGCAGATGGGCTAGCGCGGCCGGGGAGCTGTTTTTT. Protein sequence: CASRWASAAGELFF. The entire variable domain, with the rest obtained from reference TRBV5-5 and TRBJ2-2, is as follows: DAGVTQSPTHLIKTRGQQVTLRCSPISGHKSVSWYQQVLGQGPQFIFQYYEKEERGRGNFPDRFSARQFPNYSSELNVNALLLGDSALYLCASRWASAAGELFFGEGSRLTVL.